This TCR beta chain is from a study of T-cell memory formation after mild COVID-19. About the study: Most TCR clusters belonged to a single donor. Study-wide results and caveats: Those CD4+ clones that contracted were mainly in CM and EM (CD8+ ones in EMRA). CD4+ bias marked clones expanding day 15 to 37, unlike balanced contracting clones.

As concerns this clonotype: The antigen remains unidentified.

From 5'RACE with constant-segment primers came TCR alpha and TCR beta cDNA libraries that carried sample barcodes and UMIs. A single record per CDR3 protein comes from TCRdb applying MiXCR to the 5' RACE reads. The sample lists approximately 190,000 distinct CDR3 sequences, approximately 20% seen once, with 2.4% in the top ten. V lost 1 base to trimming and J lost 3 bases, with 12 bases between them. Germline V gives CDR1 SGHTA, CDR2 FQGNSA. The CDR3 consists of 15 residues. Sequencing was done on a sample of PBMCs or a T cell subset sorted from them (not recorded which). The rearrangement links TRBV7-2 to TRBJ2-5; perhaps TRBD2 as D (5 bases). This receptor was taken from an adult woman who had mild COVID-19 (a few samples of this study predate the infection). Cell type and time point are not known. CDR3 residues: CASSLVGRAKETQYF. The CDR3, as DNA: TGTGCCAGCAGCTTAGTCGGGCGGGCTAAAGAGACCCAGTACTTC.